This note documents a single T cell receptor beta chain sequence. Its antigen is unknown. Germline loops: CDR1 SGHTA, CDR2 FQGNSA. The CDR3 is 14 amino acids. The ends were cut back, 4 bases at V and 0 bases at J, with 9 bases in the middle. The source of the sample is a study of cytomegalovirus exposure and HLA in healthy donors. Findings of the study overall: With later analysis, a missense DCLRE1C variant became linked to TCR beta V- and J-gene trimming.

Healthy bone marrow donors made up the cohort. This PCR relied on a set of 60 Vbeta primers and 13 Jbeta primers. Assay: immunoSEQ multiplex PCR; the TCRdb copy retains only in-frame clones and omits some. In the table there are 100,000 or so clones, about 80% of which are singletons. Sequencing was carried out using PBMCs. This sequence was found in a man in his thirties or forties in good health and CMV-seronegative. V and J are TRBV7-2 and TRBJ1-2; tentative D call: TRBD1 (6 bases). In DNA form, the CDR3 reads TGTGCCAGCAGCTCCCGACAGGCTAACTATGGCTACACCTTC. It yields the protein CASSSRQANYGYTF. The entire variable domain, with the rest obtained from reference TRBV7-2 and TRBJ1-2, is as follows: GAGVSQSPSNKVTEKGKDVELRCDPISGHTALYWYRQSLGQGLEFLIYFQGNSAPDKSGLPSDRFSAERTGGSVSTLTIQRTQQEDSAVYLCASSSRQANYGYTFGSGTRLTVV.